The rows below give T cell receptor beta chains drawn from one sample of a study of blood T cells in healthy people across ages. TCRdb ran MiXCR on the 5' RACE reads and lists one entry per CDR3 protein. The table lists roughly 680,000 distinct CDR3 sequences, 49% of them singletons, with roughly a third in the top ten. Sequencing was done on a sample of blood. These receptors all stem from a woman aged 60-75 years in good health. Both conserved end residues are part of each CDR3. The D gene is left open where the match is weak. Size is omitted from some rows. Given values are once, few, many or a class for expanded clones.

size,D,V,J,CDR3,DNA
-,-,TRBV21-1,TRBJ2-7,CASSKATGGAPHEQYF,TGTGCCAGCAGCAAAGCGACAGGGGGCGCCCCCCACGAGCAGTACTTC
-,-,TRBV5-1,TRBJ2-3,CASSLVPRADTQYF,TGCGCCAGCAGCTTGGTCCCTAGAGCAGATACGCAGTATTTT
few,-,TRBV7-3,TRBJ2-2,CASSLGGANTGELFF,TGTGCCAGCAGCTTGGGCGGAGCCAACACCGGGGAGCTGTTTTTT
-,TRBD1,TRBV2,TRBJ2-3,CASSRGQGDPDTQYF,TGTGCCAGCAGTAGAGGACAGGGGGATCCAGATACGCAGTATTTT
-,-,TRBV7-8,TRBJ2-5,CASSQRLGLIQETQYF,TGTGCCAGCAGCCAAAGACTTGGACTAATCCAAGAGACCCAGTACTTC
-,TRBD1,TRBV5-6,TRBJ2-1,CASSLGTGGSNEQFF,TGTGCCAGCAGCTTGGGGACAGGGGGTAGCAATGAGCAGTTCTTC
few,-,TRBV7-3,TRBJ2-1,CASSLSWLPGGEGNEQFF,TGTGCCAGCAGCTTAAGTTGGCTCCCGGGCGGTGAGGGCAATGAGCAGTTCTTC
few,-,TRBV25-1,TRBJ2-1,CASSGEREYNEQFF,TGTGCCAGCAGTGGAGAAAGGGAATACAATGAGCAGTTCTTC
-,TRBD1,TRBV29-1,TRBJ2-1,CSVATGGYLQFF,TGCAGCGTTGCCACAGGGGGATACTTGCAGTTCTTC
-,TRBD2,TRBV6-2/TRBV6-3,TRBJ2-1,CASSHLAGGEDEQFF,TGTGCCAGCAGTCACTTAGCGGGAGGAGAGGATGAGCAGTTCTTC
few,-,TRBV20-1,TRBJ2-7,CSASDNSYEQYF,TGCAGTGCTAGTGACAACTCCTATGAGCAGTACTTC
-,TRBD2,TRBV20-1,TRBJ2-5,CSAGETSGRVGEQYF,TGCAGTGCTGGAGAGACTAGCGGGAGGGTGGGTGAGCAGTACTTC
-,-,TRBV7-2,TRBJ2-3,CASSLKPGLSQYF,TGTGCCAGCAGCTTAAAACCGGGACTCTCGCAGTATTTT
-,-,TRBV24-1,TRBJ2-2,CAASDPSASTGELFF,TGTGCCGCCAGCGATCCATCGGCAAGCACCGGGGAGCTGTTTTTT
-,-,TRBV6-1,TRBJ2-3,CASSDSRDTQYF,TGTGCCAGCAGTGATAGTAGGGATACGCAGTATTTT
many,-,TRBV7-9,TRBJ2-1,CASSPRGSSYNEQFF,TGTGCCAGCTCCCCGAGGGGGTCCTCCTACAATGAGCAGTTCTTC
few,TRBD2,TRBV3-1,TRBJ2-7,CASSQGLAGLTYEQYF,TGTGCCAGCAGCCAAGGCCTAGCGGGACTCACCTACGAGCAGTACTTC
-,-,TRBV25-1,TRBJ2-1,CASSDYLAERNEQFF,TGTGCCAGCAGTGACTATTTAGCGGAGCGCAATGAGCAGTTCTTC
-,-,TRBV5-1,TRBJ2-7,CASSGSSSSYEQYF,TGCGCCAGCAGCGGGTCGAGTTCGTCCTACGAGCAGTACTTC
few,TRBD2,TRBV4-2,TRBJ2-7,CASSHAITSGATYEQYF,TGTGCCAGCAGCCATGCGATAACTAGCGGGGCAACCTACGAGCAGTACTTC
few,TRBD1,TRBV5-1,TRBJ2-3,CASSLPWTGAATQYF,TGCGCCAGCAGCTTGCCTTGGACAGGGGCGGCCACGCAGTATTTT
-,TRBD2,TRBV5-1,TRBJ2-6,CASSSAGVSSSGANVLTF,TGCGCCAGCAGCTCAGCGGGAGTCTCCAGCTCTGGGGCCAACGTCCTGACTTTC
-,TRBD2,TRBV6-5,TRBJ2-3,CASSPPSGGGTDTQYF,TGTGCCAGCAGCCCCCCTAGCGGAGGGGGCACAGATACGCAGTATTTT
-,-,TRBV10-3,TRBJ1-1,CAISDPRQGRISDTEAFF,TGTGCCATCAGTGATCCAAGGCAGGGTCGAATCTCTGACACTGAAGCTTTCTTT
-,-,TRBV6-2/TRBV6-3,TRBJ1-2,CASRGPVRTGYTF,TGTGCCAGCAGGGGACCGGTGCGGACTGGCTACACCTTC
few,TRBD1,TRBV9,TRBJ2-1,CASQGQGGDEQFF,TGTGCCAGCCAGGGACAGGGGGGCGATGAGCAGTTCTTC
-,-,TRBV10-3,TRBJ2-7,CAISEDYEQYF,TGTGCCATCAGTGAGGACTACGAGCAGTACTTC
-,-,TRBV19,TRBJ2-5,CASSIRTRPETQYF,TGTGCCAGTAGTATTAGGACGCGGCCAGAGACCCAGTACTTC
few,-,TRBV6-2/TRBV6-3,TRBJ2-7,CASSYVVRGEASYEQYF,TGTGCCAGCAGTTACGTCGTCCGTGGGGAGGCCTCCTACGAGCAGTACTTC
-,-,TRBV5-1,TRBJ2-4,CASTMGDSKNIQYF,TGCGCCTCTACGATGGGGGACTCCAAAAACATTCAGTACTTC
-,-,TRBV2,TRBJ1-1,CASRKTETERNTEAFF,TGTGCCAGCAGGAAGACAGAGACCGAGAGGAACACTGAAGCTTTCTTT
-,TRBD1,TRBV7-3,TRBJ2-7,CASSLGQGRAYEQYF,TGTGCCAGCAGCCTAGGACAGGGTCGGGCCTACGAGCAGTACTTC
-,-,TRBV24-1,TRBJ2-5,CATSRRKAETQYF,TGTGCCACCAGTAGGAGGAAGGCGGAGACCCAGTACTTC
-,-,TRBV20-1,TRBJ2-7,CSASNLRRGSYEQYF,TGCAGTGCTAGCAACTTAAGGCGGGGTTCCTACGAGCAGTACTTC
-,-,TRBV4-3,TRBJ2-1,CASSQEGVGYNEQFF,TGCGCCAGCAGCCAAGAAGGGGTCGGCTACAATGAGCAGTTCTTC
-,TRBD1,TRBV13,TRBJ2-7,CASSLGGGGEQYF,TGTGCCAGCAGCTTAGGAGGGGGCGGCGAGCAGTACTTC
many,-,TRBV7-6,TRBJ1-4,CASSLDEKLFF,TGTGCCAGCAGCTTGGATGAAAAACTGTTTTTT